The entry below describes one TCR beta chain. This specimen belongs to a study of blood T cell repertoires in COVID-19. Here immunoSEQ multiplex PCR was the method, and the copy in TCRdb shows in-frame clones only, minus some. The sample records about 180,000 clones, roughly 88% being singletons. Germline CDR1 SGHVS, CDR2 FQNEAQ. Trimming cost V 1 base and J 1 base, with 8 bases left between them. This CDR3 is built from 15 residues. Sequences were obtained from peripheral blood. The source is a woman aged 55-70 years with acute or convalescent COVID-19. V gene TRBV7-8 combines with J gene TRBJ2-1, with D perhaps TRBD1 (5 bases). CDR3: CASSLVGASYNEQFF. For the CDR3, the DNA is TGTGCCAGCAGCTTAGTAGGGGCGTCCTACAATGAGCAGTTCTTC. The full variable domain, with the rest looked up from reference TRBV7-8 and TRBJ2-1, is GAGVSQSPRYKVAKRGQDVALRCDPISGHVSLFWYQQALGQGPEFLTYFQNEAQLDKSGLPSDRFFAERPEGSVSTLKIQRTQQEDSAVYLCASSLVGASYNEQFFGPGTRLTVL.